This TCR beta chain was retrieved from a study of blood T cell repertoires in COVID-19. The wider study: Both acute and convalescent COVID-19 samples were obtained from the United States, Italy and Spain.

In the study's own analysis: Amplification from reference gene primers served as the basis for estimated nucleated cell counts. Produced via immunoSEQ multiplex PCR; TCRdb's table is partial and in-frame only. The DNA was the basis for D and trimming; V, J and clone size are from that table. This sample has about 230,000 clones, with about 90% found just once. Cohort placement rested on clinical history that participants reported themselves. The study recruited exposed participants who had met a COVID-19 case within 2 weeks before entry. The CDR3 covers 16 residues. Germline V gives CDR1 LGHDT, CDR2 YNNKEL (reference sequence). Deletions cut 1 base from V and 2 bases from J, with 14 bases between.

The TCR originated in a woman aged 25 to 39 who had been exposed to COVID-19. Sequencing used PBMCs or T cells enriched from blood (not recorded which). This sequence joins TRBV3-1 (or the pseudogene TRBV3-2) and TRBJ1-2; maybe TRBD1 (5 bases). The CDR3 loop reads CASSQVAWGSNYGYTF. CDR3 DNA sequence: TGTGCCAGCAGCCAAGTCGCATGGGGCAGCAACTATGGCTACACCTTC.